The clone carrying this TCR beta chain was counted once. The data derive from a study of blood T cell repertoires in COVID-19. Turning to the study itself: Samples of COVID-19 (acute and convalescent) were obtained from the United States, Italy and Spain. From T cells, B-cell-depleted T cells, or PBMCs came the material, which was cDNA or gDNA.

In the study's own analysis: Estimation of nucleated cell counts relied on the amplification of reference gene primers. TCRdb keeps only in-frame clones here, not all; method: immunoSEQ multiplex PCR. V, J and clone size derive from that table, while D and trimming were established from the DNA sequence. The table shows some 120,000 clones, with about four fifths occurring only once. The germline V gene encodes CDR1 SGHAT and CDR2 FQDESV (reference sequence). V dropped 3 bases and J dropped 4; count of bases not matched to a gene: 3. This CDR3 spans 14 amino acids. The rearrangement uses TRBV11-1 and TRBJ2-1; 7 bases fit TRBD2. The receptor was isolated from a human donor in a cohort sampled during active COVID-19. The sample was peripheral blood. As DNA, the CDR3 is TGTGCCAGCAGCTTGGGGCGGGGGTACAATGAGCAGTTCTTC. It translates to CASSLGRGYNEQFF.